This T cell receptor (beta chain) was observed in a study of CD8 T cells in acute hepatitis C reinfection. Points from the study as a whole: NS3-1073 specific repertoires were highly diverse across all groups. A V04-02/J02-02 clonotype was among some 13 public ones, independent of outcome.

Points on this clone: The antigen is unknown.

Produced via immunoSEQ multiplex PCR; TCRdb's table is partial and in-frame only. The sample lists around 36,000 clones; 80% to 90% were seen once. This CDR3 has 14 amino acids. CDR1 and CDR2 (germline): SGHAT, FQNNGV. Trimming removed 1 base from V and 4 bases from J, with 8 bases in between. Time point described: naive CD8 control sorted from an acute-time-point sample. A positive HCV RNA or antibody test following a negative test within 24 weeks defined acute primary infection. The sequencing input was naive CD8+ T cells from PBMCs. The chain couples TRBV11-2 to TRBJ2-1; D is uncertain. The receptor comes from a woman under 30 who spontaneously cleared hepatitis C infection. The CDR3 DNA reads TGTGCCAGCAGCTTAGCGACTTTATACAATGAGCAGTTCTTC. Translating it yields CASSLATLYNEQFF.